Below are 19 T cell receptor beta chains sequenced from a single sample in a study of T cell clonality in common variable immunodeficiency (dated by TCRdb to 2015 to 2017). Library prep was done by the immunoSEQ multiplex PCR assay. TCRdb carries this immuneACCESS record with in-frame sequences only. Its versions omit some clonotypes, under half of them owing to an unresolved V gene in the studies checked, with the rest unexplained. For this sample, more than 55,000 clones appear and none is a singleton. The ten largest clones add up to roughly 0.84% of the sample. The specimen sequenced was peripheral blood mononuclear cells. Receptors originate from a person aged 18 to 75 in good health.

Note on this clone: One end of the junction is discordant with germline, which a read error may explain. Read data end 3 residues before the CDR3 end; the end is taken from the germline J gene. Distinct nucleotide sequences in the sample also encode this CDR3. The chain combines TRBV5-6 with TRBJ1-2; D unresolved. The germline CDR1 and CDR2 sequences are SGHDT and YYEEEE. This CDR3 region has 14 residues. The CDR3 sequence is CASSDSGLDYGYTF. CDR3 DNA (partial): TGTGCCAGCAGCGACTCGGGTCTAGACTATGGT.

This clone was detected many times. With the read ending 3 residues before the CDR3 end, the germline J gene is used to fill in that end. The rearrangement links TRBV5-1 to TRBJ2-5; tentatively, D is TRBD2 (6 bases). Trimming removed 0 bases from V and 1 base from J, with 7 bases in between. CDR1 and CDR2 from the germline V gene are SGHRS and YFSETQ. There are 14 residues in the CDR3. Partial CDR3 DNA: TGCGCCAGCAGCTTGGAACTAGCCCAAGAGACC. Amino acid sequence: CASSLELAQET. The entire CDR3 reads CASSLELAQETQYF.

On this clone itself: From the germline J gene comes the end of the CDR3, since the read stops 3 residues before it. The J gene is TRBJ1-1, the V gene TRBV18; D gene unclear. The germline V gene encodes CDR1 KGHSH and CDR2 LQKENI. This CDR3 is 14 amino acids long. The sequenced CDR3 bases are TGTGCCAGCTCACCGCCGGAGGCGGGCTTGGAG. It encodes CASSPPEAGLE. In full, the CDR3 reads CASSPPEAGLEAFF.

This clone was seen a handful of times. At one boundary the junction diverges from the germline segment, which might be a read error. At the DNA level, this CDR3 is encoded by other sequences in the same sample as well. The CDR3 DNA, read in part, is TGTGCCAGCTCACCAAGTCACAGTTTAGTTGCTGGAAACACA. Translated, it gives CASSPSHSLVAGNT. The full CDR3 sequence reads CASSPSHSLVAGNTIYF. The chain uses TRBV18 and TRBJ1-3; D is ambiguous. The read ends 3 residues before the CDR3 terminus; that terminus is restored from the germline J gene. This CDR3 region has 17 residues. Per the germline V gene, CDR1 is KGHSH and CDR2 is LQKENI. The whole variable domain, filled in from reference TRBV18 and TRBJ1-3, reads NAGVMQNPRHLVRRRGQEARLRCSPMKGHSHVYWYRQLPEEGLKFMVYLQKENIIDESGMPKERFSAEFPKEGPSILRIQQVVRGDSAAYFCASSPSHSLVAGNTIYFGEGSWLTVV.

This clone was found many times. The sequence runs out 3 residues before the end of the CDR3; the remainder is reconstructed from the germline J gene. The genes are TRBV7-9 and TRBJ2-7; 12 bases are a match to TRBD2. Trimming at V came to 5 bases and at J to 5 bases, leaving 4 bases not matched to a gene. The CDR3 extends over 14 amino acids. Germline V gene lookup returns CDR1 SEHNR and CDR2 FQNEAQ (reference sequence). This chain's CDR3 is CASSVTSGRNEQYF. The covered CDR3 bases are TGTGCCAGCAGCGTGACTAGCGGGAGAAACGAG.

About this clone itself: With a much larger clone just one base away, this may be a read error. The read gets to within 3 residues of the CDR3 end, and the germline J gene fills in the rest. This chain uses TRBV2 with TRBJ2-2; D is possibly TRBD1 (5 bases). The CDR3 covers 15 residues. Germline V CDR1 and CDR2: SNHLY, FYNNEI. The part of the CDR3 DNA that was read is TGTGCCAGCAGTTCAGACAGCTCTGGGGCCAACGTG. Translated: CASSSDSSGANV. The whole CDR3 protein is CASSSDSSGANVLFF.

Many counts were recorded for this clone. Coverage ceases 3 residues before the CDR3 finishes, and the germline J gene fills in the end. V usage is TRBV24-1 and J usage is TRBJ2-5, with TRBD1 as a possible D gene (5 bases). This CDR3 spans 14 amino acids. Between the trimmed V and J ends, which lost 4 bases and 2 bases, there was a span of 10 bases. Looked up from germline, CDR1 is KGHDR and CDR2 is SFDVKD. CDR3 in amino acids: CATSDSDSQETQYF. The DNA read from the CDR3 is TGTGCCACCAGTGACTCCGACAGTCAAGAGACC.

This clone was recorded many times. Sequencing ends 3 residues short of the CDR3 end; the germline J gene provides the rest. The gene calls are TRBV5-4 and TRBJ1-2, with 8 positions matching TRBD1. Looked up from germline, CDR1 is SGHNT and CDR2 is YYREEE (reference sequence). Losses at the gene ends were 0 bases for V and 4 bases for J; bases not matched to a gene: 5. The CDR3 has 15 amino acids. This CDR3 is CASSLDPGQGYGYTF. CDR3 DNA, as far as it was read: TGTGCCAGCAGCTTGGACCCTGGACAGGGCTATGGC.

This clone was recorded many times. The read stops 3 residues short of the end of the CDR3; the missing end is completed from the germline J gene. The V and J genes are TRBV20-1 and TRBJ1-2; D is perhaps TRBD1 (5 bases). The ends were cut back, 0 bases at V and 4 bases at J, with 15 bases in the middle. Germline V lookup: CDR1 DFQATT, CDR2 SNEGSKA (reference sequence). CDR3 size: 15 residues. Incomplete CDR3 DNA: TGCAGTGCTAGAGAGGGGGGACGGAATTTCTATGGC. This sequence encodes CSAREGGRNFYG. The CDR3, in full, reads CSAREGGRNFYGYTF.

About this clone: From the germline J gene comes the end of the CDR3, since the read stops 3 residues before it. V usage is TRBV25-1 and J usage is TRBJ2-3, with a possible D match to TRBD2 (5 bases). CDR3 length equals 16 residues. Germline V gene data show CDR1 as MGHDK and CDR2 as SYGVNS. Trimming cost V 7 bases and J 2 bases, with 19 bases left between them. Incomplete CDR3 DNA: TGTGCCAGCAAATCCTTCGTAGCGAGTACCACAGATACG. Its translation: CASKSFVASTTDT. The full CDR3 reads CASKSFVASTTDTQYF.

This clone was recorded at least ten times. Sequencing ends 3 residues short of the CDR3 end; the germline J gene provides the rest. V and J are TRBV19 and TRBJ1-5, with 7 positions matching TRBD1. CDR1 and CDR2 (germline): LNHDA, SQIVND (reference sequence). This CDR3 region has 15 residues. The ends lost 4 bases at V and 0 bases at J; junction bases unmatched: 3. The DNA read from the CDR3 is TGTGCCAGTAGTACCGGACAGGTTAGCAATCAGCCC. Translating it yields CASSTGQVSNQP. From start to end, the CDR3 is CASSTGQVSNQPQHF.

This clone appeared many times. The observed sequence ends 3 residues before the CDR3 terminus, with the missing tail filled in from the germline J gene. The V call is TRBV7-2, the J call TRBJ1-5, with 7 bases that match TRBD1. Germline V gene lookup returns CDR1 SGHTA and CDR2 FQGNSA. The CDR3 covers 14 residues. J gave up 1 base and V 5 bases, and 2 bases lay outside the gene matches. CDR3 sequence reads: CASSLDRSNQPQHF. The sequenced part of the CDR3 DNA is TGTGCCAGCAGCCTGGACAGGAGCAATCAGCCC. Full variable domain (remainder filled in from reference TRBV7-2 and TRBJ1-5): GAGVSQSPSNKVTEKGKDVELRCDPISGHTALYWYRQSLGQGLEFLIYFQGNSAPDKSGLPSDRFSAERTGGSVSTLTIQRTQQEDSAVYLCASSLDRSNQPQHFGDGTRLSIL.

This clone was observed at least ten times. With the read ending 3 residues before the CDR3 end, the germline J gene is used to fill in that end. V gene TRBV30 combines with J gene TRBJ2-7, with 11 bases aligning to TRBD2. V shed 4 bases, J shed 1 base, and the junction held 3 bases outside the gene matches. CDR1 is GTSNPN and CDR2 is SVGIG in the germline V gene (reference sequence). CDR3 length: 14 residues. The CDR3 region is CAWTGTSGSYEQYF. The sequenced CDR3 bases are TGTGCCTGGACCGGGACTAGCGGTTCCTACGAG.

This clone was counted a few times. The read falls 3 residues short of the CDR3 end, and the missing part is taken from the germline J gene. The chain couples TRBV19 to TRBJ2-2; D gene unclear. Germline V gives CDR1 LNHDA, CDR2 SQIVND (reference sequence). CDR3 length: 16 residues. The chain's CDR3 is CASSIYRSTTNEKLFF. CDR3 DNA, as far as it was read: TGTGCCAGTAGTATATATCGCTCCACAACTAATGAAAAG.

This clone appeared many times. The CDR3 extends 3 residues past the end of the read, so its final part is completed from the germline J gene. The chain links TRBV14 to TRBJ2-7, with D unclear. Germline CDR1 and CDR2: SGHDN and FVKESK. This CDR3 comprises 13 residues. The V end lost 0 bases, the J end lost 0 bases, and 3 bases lay between the germline ends. The CDR3 loop is CASSQDISYEQYF. CDR3 bases read: TGTGCCAGCAGCCAAGACATCTCCTACGAG.

This clone was recorded many times. Coverage ceases 3 residues before the CDR3 finishes, and the germline J gene fills in the end. The chain links TRBV30 to TRBJ1-5; D perhaps matches TRBD1 (6 bases). CDR1 is GTSNPN, CDR2 SVGIG, per germline (reference sequence). V was cut by 0 bases and J by 8 bases, with 14 bases left in between. CDR3 size: 14 residues. CDR3 DNA (partial): TGTGCCTGGAGTGTGATTGGGGGCTTAGAGCCC. Residues: CAWSVIGGLEP. The whole CDR3 protein is CAWSVIGGLEPQHF.

This clone was recorded many times. The sequence runs out 3 residues before the end of the CDR3; the remainder is reconstructed from the germline J gene. The chain is built from TRBV10-3 and TRBJ1-4; D might be TRBD1 (5 bases). With 8 bases removed from V and 4 bases from J, the gap between germline ends came to 11 bases. Germline-derived CDR1 and CDR2 are ENHRY and SYGVKD. CDR3 length: 13 residues. Incomplete CDR3 DNA: TGTGCCATCTCCAGGGAGCGTAATGAAAAA. This gives the protein CAISRERNEK. The full CDR3 reads CAISRERNEKLFF.

This clone showed up many times. The DNA ends 3 residues before the CDR3 does, and the rest of the CDR3 is filled in from the germline J gene. The gene calls are TRBV16 and TRBJ1-6; a possible D gene is TRBD1 (6 bases). Germline V gene sequence: CDR1 KGHSY, CDR2 FQNENV. Trimming took 4 bases from V and 5 from J, leaving 9 bases between them. This CDR3 contains 14 residues. This CDR3 reads CASSRGQNNSPLHF. The CDR3 DNA, read in part, is TGTGCCAGCAGCCGCGGACAGAATAATTCACCC.

This clone has at least ten counts. The read ends 3 residues before the CDR3 terminus; that terminus is restored from the germline J gene. V gene TRBV19 combines with J gene TRBJ1-1; TRBD1 matches 7 bases. This CDR3 comprises 12 residues. Germline V gene sequence: CDR1 LNHDA, CDR2 SQIVND (reference sequence). Trimming took 8 bases from V and 4 from J; bases not matched to a gene: 4. The CDR3: CASGTVATEAFF. CDR3 DNA, as far as it was read: TGTGCCAGTGGGACAGTGGCCACTGAA.